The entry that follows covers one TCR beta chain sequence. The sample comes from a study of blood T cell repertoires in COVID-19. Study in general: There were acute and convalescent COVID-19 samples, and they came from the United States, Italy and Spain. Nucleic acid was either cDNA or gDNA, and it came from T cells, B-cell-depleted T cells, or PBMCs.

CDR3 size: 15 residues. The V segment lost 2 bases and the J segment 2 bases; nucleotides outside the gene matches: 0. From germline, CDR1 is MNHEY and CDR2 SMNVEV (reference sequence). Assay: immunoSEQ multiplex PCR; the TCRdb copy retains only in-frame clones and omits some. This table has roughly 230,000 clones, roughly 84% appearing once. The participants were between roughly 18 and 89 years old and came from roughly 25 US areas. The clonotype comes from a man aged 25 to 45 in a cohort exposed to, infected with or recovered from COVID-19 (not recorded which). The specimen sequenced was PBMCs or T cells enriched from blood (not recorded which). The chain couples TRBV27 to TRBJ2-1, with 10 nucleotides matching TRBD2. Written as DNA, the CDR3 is TGTGCCAGCAGTTTACTAGCGGGAGCCTACAATGAGCAGTTCTTC. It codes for CASSLLAGAYNEQFF.